The T cell receptor (beta chain) described here comes from a study of CD8 T cells in ankylosing spondylitis. The CDR3 is made up of 17 amino acids. CDR1 is MDHEN, CDR2 SYDVKM, per germline. V was clipped by 5 bases and J by 7 bases, with 23 bases between them. Study-wide results and limits: Reports say disease-linked clones showed up significantly more in matched ankylosing spondylitis synovial fluid. Blood from ankylosing spondylitis patients appeared to carry a characteristic roughly 8-variant TCR beta motif.

This clonotype was counted only a few times. Antigen unknown. Libraries of TCR beta came from quantitative 5'-RACE with molecular barcodes. Via MiXCR, TCRdb re-called the 5' RACE reads, giving one row per CDR3 protein. The sample shows 670,000 or so distinct CDR3 sequences, over 15% of them seen only once. The clonotype originates from a male donor with ankylosing spondylitis. The chain couples TRBV28 to TRBJ1-4, with a weak D call TRBD1 (6 bases). The sequencing sample was made of blood, either unsorted or a sorted T cell fraction (not recorded which). CDR3 in DNA: TGTGCCAGCAGTGCCGTCGGGGGGGCGGTAATACGTGAAAAACTGTTTTTT. It specifies CASSAVGGAVIREKLFF.